The sequence of this TCR beta chain was determined in a study of T cells after yellow fever vaccination (dated 2019 in TCRdb). In the study overall: The SMART-Seq v4 Ultra Low Input RNA kit was used to prepare libraries from fractions with low cell numbers. To track T-cell clones before and after primary and booster YFV17D yellow fever vaccination, bulk TCR alpha and beta repertoires were sequenced longitudinally. Two healthy male donors, one aged 18 to 30 and one aged 30 to 40 years, were included in the cohort. Blood samples were taken at several timepoints before and after primary and secondary immunization, and bulk PBMC replicates and cell subsets were isolated. What the research found in general, with its limitations: The study included only two donors, which limits how far the findings can be generalized. Compared with the primary T-cell response, the secondary T-cell response was faster but weaker, reaching its peak on day 5 rather than on day 15. A small fraction of clonotypes appeared in both the CD4 and CD8 compartments, likely as a result of convergent recombination. Most clones expanded after primary vaccination were re-detected after the booster (almost 97% of CD4 and approximately 88% of CD8), suggesting broad memory maintenance. Because abundant contaminating clonotypes from the bulk population could be contained in FACS-sorted repertoires, computational filtering was required.

TCR cDNA was made using 5'RACE template switching, a step that added a universal primer site and unique molecular identifiers. Priming for cDNA synthesis came from both the TCR alpha and TCR beta constant segments. Libraries were amplified in two PCR steps, with sample barcodes and sequencing adapters added in the second step. Sequencing of libraries was performed on Illumina HiSeq 2500 (2x100 bp) or NovaSeq (2x150 bp). Per the source publication's procedure: Reads were demultiplexed and collapsed into UMI consensus sequences with MIGEC, and V(D)J alignment was performed with MiXCR. Using edgeR on replicate PBMC samples, clonotypes were called vaccine-responding if FDR was below 0.01 and the log2 fold change was above 5 up to day 15. Each bulk clonotype received a CD4 or CD8 identity based on whether the sequenced CD4 or CD8 repertoire contained that clonotype at higher abundance. In-frame beta chains were kept once TCRdb had trimmed the public reads at Q25 with fastp and called clones with MiXCR. Rows matching on CDR3 protein sequence are summarized as one entry with the most common DNA and genes. Here the V and J calls rest on TCRdb's processing, not on the authors' analysis. In this sample the table shows approximately 300,000 distinct CDR3 sequences, 8.7% of which occur a single time. The top ten hold around 17% of the sample.

This clonotype came up a few times. No antigen is known for it. Base qualities were left out, and no much larger clone turns up one base away. The germline V gene (reference sequence) gives CDR1 as SEHNR and CDR2 as FQNEAQ. Relative to germline, V is 4 bases shorter and J is 2 bases shorter, with 11 bases between their ends. The CDR3 starts with the cysteine, ends with the phenylalanine, and has 14 residues. Of the read, only the CDR3 DNA is kept; its 42 bases are in frame from base 1. Explained via the paper, the treatment or condition label denotes: live attenuated yellow fever vaccine strain. Two biological replicates of bulk PBMCs were collected at each blood-draw timepoint. A standard Ficoll-Paque protocol was used to isolate PBMCs from peripheral blood. TriZol was used to extract RNA from bulk PBMCs, from CD4 and CD8 fractions, and from dextramer-positive and dextramer-negative fractions.

The material sequenced was PBMCs, taken on the day of the first yellow fever vaccination. The V and J genes are TRBV7-9 and TRBJ1-1; matching of 6 bases hints at TRBD1 as the D gene. The source of this sequence is a man younger than 35 who received the YFV17D yellow fever vaccine. The DNA sequence is TGTGCCAGCAGCTCTTGGACAGAAAACACTGAAGCTTTCTTT. The translation is CASSSWTENTEAFF.